This T cell receptor beta chain was identified in a study of ipilimumab plus nivolumab after autologous stem cell transplantation. Study-level results: The authors say TCR, Treg and microbiome findings warrant further study.

Patients got ipilimumab 1 mg/kg beginning 14 to 28 days post-transplant. Worth noting for this clone: Its target is unknown.

V shed 5 bases and J shed 3 bases, with 11 bases lying between them. The CDR3 contains 15 residues. Germline V gene lookup returns CDR1 SEHNR and CDR2 FQNEAQ (reference sequence). Data came from immunoSEQ multiplex PCR; TCRdb stores just in-frame clones and leaves some out. Of under 25,000 clones listed, 81% were seen once; the top ten hold about 6.4%. The rearrangement links TRBV7-9 to TRBJ1-6, with a tentative D call TRBD1 (5 bases). The sequence was obtained from a male donor with diffuse large B-cell lymphoma. The sequenced sample was PBMCs, obtained in a trial of ipilimumab plus nivolumab as post-transplant consolidation. The CDR3 loop reads CASSPEGNYNSPLHF. CDR3 bases: TGTGCCAGCAGCCCCGAGGGGAACTATAATTCACCCCTCCACTTT.